This T cell receptor beta chain was documented in a study of CD8 T cells in Susac syndrome. Study in general: At the time their blood was drawn, patients with Susac syndrome were either therapy-naive, on corticosteroids (with some of them also receiving intravenous immunoglobulin), or on intravenous immunoglobulin alone.

Reverse transcription of roughly 0.5 to 1 ug RNA was performed with random hexamers. The authors amplified TCR beta CDR3 across 54 Vbeta and 13 Jbeta using immunoSEQ multiplex PCR. One entry per CDR3 protein results from TCRdb running MiXCR on the immunoSEQ multiplex PCR reads. The data hold tens of thousands of distinct CDR3 sequences, with about 95% observed a single time. Sequencing of TCR beta covered CD8+ and CD4+ T cells obtained from blood. The CDR3 is 16 residues long. V lost 4 bases to trimming and J lost 4 bases; unmatched junction nucleotides: 8. From germline, CDR1 is SGDLS and CDR2 YYNGEE.

The receptor was isolated from a human donor with Susac syndrome. The V and J genes are TRBV9 and TRBJ2-1; 10 positions match TRBD1. The sample was CD4+ T cells from PBMCs. In DNA, the CDR3 is TGTGCCAGCAGCCTAGCGGACAGGGGGACTTACAATGAGCAGTTCTTC. Translating it yields CASSLADRGTYNEQFF.